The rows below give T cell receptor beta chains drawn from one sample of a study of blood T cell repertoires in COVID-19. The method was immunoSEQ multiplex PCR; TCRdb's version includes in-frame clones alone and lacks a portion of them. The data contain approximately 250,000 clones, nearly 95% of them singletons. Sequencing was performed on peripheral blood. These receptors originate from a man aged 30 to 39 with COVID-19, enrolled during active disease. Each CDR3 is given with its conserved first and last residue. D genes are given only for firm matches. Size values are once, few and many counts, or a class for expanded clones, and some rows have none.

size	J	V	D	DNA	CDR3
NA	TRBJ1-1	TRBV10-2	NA	TGCGCCAGCACTCTCCAGGGGACGCACACTGAAGCTTTCTTT	CASTLQGTHTEAFF
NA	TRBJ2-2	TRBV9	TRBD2	TGTGCCAGCAGCGACGGGACTAGCGGGGGGATTACCGGGGAGCTGTTTTTT	CASSDGTSGGITGELFF
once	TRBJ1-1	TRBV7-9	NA	TGTGCCAGCAGCAATACAGTGAACACTGAAGCTTTCTTT	CASSNTVNTEAFF
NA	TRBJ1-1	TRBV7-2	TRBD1	TGTGCCAGCAGCTCCCGGACAGGGGCGAACACTGAAGCTTTCTTT	CASSSRTGANTEAFF
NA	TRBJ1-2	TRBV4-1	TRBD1	TGCGCCAGCAGCCAACCCACAGGGGTGAGGGATGGCTACACCTTC	CASSQPTGVRDGYTF
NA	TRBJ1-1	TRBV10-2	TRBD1	TGCGCCAGCAGTTTTCACAGGACAGGGTTTAACACTGAAGCTTTCTTT	CASSFHRTGFNTEAFF
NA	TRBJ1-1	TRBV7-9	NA	TGTGCCAGCACCATTAGCGTGGGTGCGGTCGGGGCTGAAGCTTTCTTT	CASTISVGAVGAEAFF
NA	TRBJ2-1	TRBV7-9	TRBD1	TGTGCCAGCAGCTTAGTGACAGGGGGTTACAATGAGCAGTTCTTC	CASSLVTGGYNEQFF
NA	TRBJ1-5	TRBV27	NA	TGTGCCAGCAGTCCAACCCCCGGGGGGGGCAATCAGCCCCAGCATTTT	CASSPTPGGGNQPQHF
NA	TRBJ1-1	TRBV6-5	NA	TGTGCCAGCGGGACCGGGAGGTCTGAAGCTTTCTTT	CASGTGRSEAFF
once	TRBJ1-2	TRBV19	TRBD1	TGTGCCAGTTCACTTGACAGGGACGGCGGCTACACCTTC	CASSLDRDGGYTF
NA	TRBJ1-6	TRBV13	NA	TGTGCCAGCAGCTTACTACAGTCTCACTCACCCCTCCACTTT	CASSLLQSHSPLHF
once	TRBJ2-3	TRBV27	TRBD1	TGTGCCAGCAGCCGAGCCCTACAGGGGGCTAAAGATACGCAGTATTTT	CASSRALQGAKDTQYF
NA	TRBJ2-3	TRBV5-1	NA	TGCGCCAGCAACATACAGGGCACAGATACGCAGTATTTT	CASNIQGTDTQYF
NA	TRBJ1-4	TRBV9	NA	TGTGCCAGCAGCGTAGCGGCGGATGAAAAACTGTTTTTT	CASSVAADEKLFF
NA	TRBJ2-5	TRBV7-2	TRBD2	TGTGCCAGCAGCTTAGCCGTTAGCGGGGGAGAGACCCAGTACTTC	CASSLAVSGGETQYF
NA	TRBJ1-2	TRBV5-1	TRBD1	TGCGCCAGCAGCTTTATGACAGGGTCGAGCTATGGCTACACCTTC	CASSFMTGSSYGYTF
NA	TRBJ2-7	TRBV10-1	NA	TGCGCCAGCAGTGAGACGGGGTTGGACGAGCAGTACTTC	CASSETGLDEQYF
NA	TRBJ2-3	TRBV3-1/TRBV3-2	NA	TGTGCCAGCAGCCAAGATGCAGTTTCAGATACGCAGTATTTT	CASSQDAVSDTQYF
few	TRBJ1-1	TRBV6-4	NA	TGTGCCAGCAGGGAGAGTGGGAACACTGAAGCTTTCTTT	CASRESGNTEAFF
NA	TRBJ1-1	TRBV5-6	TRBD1	TGTGCCAGCAGCTCCGGGACAGCCGAATACACTGAAGCTTTCTTT	CASSSGTAEYTEAFF
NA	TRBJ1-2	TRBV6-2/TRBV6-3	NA	TGTGCCAGCAGTCAATCCTCAAGAGGGGGCTACACCTTC	CASSQSSRGGYTF
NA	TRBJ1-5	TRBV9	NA	TGTGCCAGCAGCGTAGCGGGGGATAGCAATCAGCCCCAGCATTTT	CASSVAGDSNQPQHF
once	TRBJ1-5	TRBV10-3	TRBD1	TGTGCCATCAGTGAGTCTCCTCTACAGGGGGCGAGCAATCAGCCCCAGCATTTT	CAISESPLQGASNQPQHF
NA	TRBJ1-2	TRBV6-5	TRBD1	TGTGCCAGCAGGGGGACAGGAGGTATCGGGGGCTACACCTTC	CASRGTGGIGGYTF
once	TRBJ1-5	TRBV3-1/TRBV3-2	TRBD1	TGTGCCAGCAGCCAAGAGGGGACAGGGCTTCAGCCCCAGCATTTT	CASSQEGTGLQPQHF
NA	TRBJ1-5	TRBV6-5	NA	TGTGCCAGCAGTCAGGGCATTGATCAGCCCCAGCATTTT	CASSQGIDQPQHF
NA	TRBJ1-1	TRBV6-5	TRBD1	TGTGCCAGCAGTTACAGGGACAGGGGGACTGAAGCTTTCTTT	CASSYRDRGTEAFF
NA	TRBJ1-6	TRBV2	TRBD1	TGTGCCAGCAGGCACGGGACAGGGCCCAATGATTCACCCCTCCACTTT	CASRHGTGPNDSPLHF
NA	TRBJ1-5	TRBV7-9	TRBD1	TGTGCCAGCAGCCCCTCAGGGGGCCTTCAGCCCCAGCATTTT	CASSPSGGLQPQHF
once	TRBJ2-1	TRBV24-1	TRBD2	TGTGCCACCAGTGACCCTAGCGGGGGGGCCTACAATGAGCAGTTCTTC	CATSDPSGGAYNEQFF
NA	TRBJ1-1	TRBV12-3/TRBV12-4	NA	TGTGCCAGCAGTCCCCGGAGGATCGCTGAAGCTTTCTTT	CASSPRRIAEAFF
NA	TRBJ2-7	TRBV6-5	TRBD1	TGTGCCAGCAGACGCGCCGGGGACAGGGGCGAGCAGTACTTC	CASRRAGDRGEQYF
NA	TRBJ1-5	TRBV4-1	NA	TGCGCCAGCAGCCAAGATGCAGTCAATCAGCCCCAGCATTTT	CASSQDAVNQPQHF
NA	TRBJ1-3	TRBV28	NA	TGTGCCAGCAGTTTAACCACTAGCGGAAACACCATATATTTT	CASSLTTSGNTIYF
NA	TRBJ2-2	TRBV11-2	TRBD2	TGTGCCAGCAGCCCCTCGGGGGGGGCCAAGGCCGGGGAGCTGTTTTTT	CASSPSGGAKAGELFF
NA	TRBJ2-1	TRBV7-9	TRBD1	TGTGCCAGCAGCTTAGGGACAGGGCCCTACAATGAGCAGTTCTTC	CASSLGTGPYNEQFF
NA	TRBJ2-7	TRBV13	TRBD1	TGTGCCAGCAGCTCACGGGGACAGGATATTACCTACGAGCAGTACTTC	CASSSRGQDITYEQYF
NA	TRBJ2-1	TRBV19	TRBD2	TGTGCCAGTAGTATAGGGACTAGTTACAATGAGCAGTTCTTC	CASSIGTSYNEQFF
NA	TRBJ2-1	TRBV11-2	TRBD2	TGTGCCAGCAGCTTAGGAGGGCGGGGGGCACGAAGGGATGAGCAGTTCTTC	CASSLGGRGARRDEQFF
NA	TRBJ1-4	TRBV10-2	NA	TGCGCCAGCAGGGGGGGGAGTTCAACTAATGAAAAACTGTTTTTT	CASRGGSSTNEKLFF
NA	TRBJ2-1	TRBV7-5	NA	TGTGTCAGAAGCTTAAGGTACCGGGACTCCTACAATGAGCAGTTCTTC	CVRSLRYRDSYNEQFF
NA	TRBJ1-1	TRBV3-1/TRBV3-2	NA	TGTGCCAGCAGCCAAGATGCAGGGAAAAGGAACACTGAAGCTTTCTTT	CASSQDAGKRNTEAFF
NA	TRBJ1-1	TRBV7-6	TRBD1	TGTGCCAGCAGCTTAGATCGGGACAGGGGCCAGGAGGGAGCTTTCTTT	CASSLDRDRGQEGAFF
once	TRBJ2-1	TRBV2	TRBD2	TGTGCCAGCCAACCCTCGGGACTAGCGATAAATGAGCAGTTCTTC	CASQPSGLAINEQFF
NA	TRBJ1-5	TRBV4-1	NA	TGCGCCAGCAGCCCGGTACCCTCGGCGGTTGCCCCTTATAGCAATCAGCCCCAGCATTTT	CASSPVPSAVAPYSNQPQHF
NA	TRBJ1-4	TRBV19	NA	TGTGCCAGTAGTGCTGGAGGACGGATTAATGAAAAACTGTTTTTT	CASSAGGRINEKLFF
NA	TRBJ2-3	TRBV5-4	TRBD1	TGTGCCAGCAGGGGGGGACAGGGGATTCACACAGATACGCAGTATTTT	CASRGGQGIHTDTQYF
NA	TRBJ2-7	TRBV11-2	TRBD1	TGTGCCAGCAGCTTGGACAGGCGAACCTCCTACGAGCAGTACTTC	CASSLDRRTSYEQYF
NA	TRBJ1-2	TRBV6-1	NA	TGTGCCAGCAGTGAAATCCTTTATGGCTACACCTTC	CASSEILYGYTF
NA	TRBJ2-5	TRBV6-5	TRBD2	TGTGCCAGCAGAAGGACTAGCGGGGGCGAAGAGACCCAGTACTTC	CASRRTSGGEETQYF
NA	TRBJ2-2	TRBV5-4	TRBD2	TGTGCCAGCAGCTTGGGGCGGGGGGCGGACACCGGGGAGCTGTTTTTT	CASSLGRGADTGELFF
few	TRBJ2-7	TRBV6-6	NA	TGTGCCAGCAACAGGGTTAAAGACTACGAGCAGTACTTC	CASNRVKDYEQYF
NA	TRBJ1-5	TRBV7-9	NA	TGTGCCAGCAGCTCTTCACAGGGTCTTGGCAATCAGCCCCAGCATTTT	CASSSSQGLGNQPQHF